The T cell receptor beta chain described here comes from a study of cytotoxic CD8 clonotypes in ibrutinib-treated CLL. Overall study results and limits: At ibrutinib response, clonality increased, and at progression it declined back toward baseline.

Sequencing was designed to attain a depth spanning 1 in 200,000 to 1 in 1 million T cells. The data were produced by immunoSEQ multiplex PCR, yet TCRdb's version contains in-frame clones alone and is incomplete. The sample contains 150,000 to 200,000 clones, about four fifths of which appear only once. This clone was picked up a small number of times. Its specificity is not known. The germline V gene has CDR1 SEHNR and CDR2 FQNEAQ (reference sequence). The CDR3 is 14 residues long. V gave up 2 bases and J gave up 5 bases, with 12 bases separating them. Sequencing was performed on PBMCs, taken after 24 months of ibrutinib treatment. This TCR was sampled from a human donor with chronic lymphocytic leukemia. The chain uses TRBV7-9 and TRBJ2-5, with TRBD1 as a possible D gene (6 bases). CDR3 in DNA: TGTGCCAGCAGCTTATCAGGGGCCGGGGAGACCCAGTACTTC. This sequence encodes CASSLSGAGETQYF. Complete variable domain (other parts from reference TRBV7-9 and TRBJ2-5): DTGVSQNPRHKITKRGQNVTFRCDPISEHNRLYWYRQTLGQGPEFLTYFQNEAQLEKSRLLSDRFSAERPKGSFSTLEIQRTEQGDSAMYLCASSLSGAGETQYFGPGTRLLVL.